The 26 T cell receptor beta chains listed next were all sequenced from one sample in a study of blood T cells in healthy people across ages (dated by TCRdb to about 2015). The library was prepared using 5' RACE. The sequencer listed for this sample is Illumina HiSeq 2500. A second PCR of about 6 to 11 cycles was run with a J-beta primer mix and a sample-barcoded 5' primer. TCRdb applied fastp at Q25 and MiXCR to the public reads, then kept only in-frame beta chains. Each entry merges the rows of one CDR3 protein and shows their most common DNA and genes. For this sample the table gives 1.5 million or so distinct CDR3 sequences, of which around two fifths were detected only once. The ten largest clones capture 7.9% of the sample. The sequencing sample was made of blood. These receptors were obtained from a woman aged 18-29 years in good health.

V gene TRBV5-1 combines with J gene TRBJ2-1, with TRBD2 matching 7 bases. Germline V lookup: CDR1 SGHRS, CDR2 YFSETQ. The CDR3 sequence is 17 residues long. The trim removed 7 bases at V and 0 bases at J, leaving 13 bases unmatched. The CDR3 DNA sequence: TGCGCCAGCGAAACGTGGGGGGGGAAGAGCTCCTACAATGAGCAGTTCTTC. This gives the protein CASETWGGKSSYNEQFF.

This chain links TRBV20-1 with TRBJ1-2, with D hard to call. Germline lookup yields CDR1 DFQATT and CDR2 SNEGSKA (reference sequence). The CDR3 sequence is 11 residues long. Deletions cut 6 bases from V and 8 bases from J, with 13 bases between. CDR3 coding DNA: TGCAGTGCAAAGTCCTCCCCGGGCTACACCTTC. Its protein is CSAKSSPGYTF.

The chain is built from TRBV25-1 and TRBJ1-1, with TRBD1 matching 10 bases. In germline, CDR1 is MGHDK, CDR2 SYGVNS. Unmatched junction bases numbered 9, after V lost 8 bases and J lost 3 bases. This CDR3 comprises 15 residues. CDR3 sequence reads: CASGNRDRGDTEAFF. The CDR3 DNA is TGTGCCAGCGGAAACCGGGACAGGGGTGACACTGAAGCTTTCTTT.

The genes are TRBV10-3 and TRBJ2-5; 10 bases align to TRBD1. With the DNA end fitting TRBJ2-7 better, the J assignment may be wrong. Germline lookup yields CDR1 ENHRY and CDR2 SYGVKD. This CDR3 region has 14 residues. The CDR3 bases are TGTGCCATCACCCAGACAGGGGGCGGGACCGAGCAGTACTTC. It is translated as CAITQTGGGTEQYF.

On this clonotype: One end of the junction does not line up with germline, which may come from a read error. The chain links TRBV27 to TRBJ2-1, with D tentatively TRBD1 (5 bases). The CDR3 loop spans 15 amino acids. Germline loops: CDR1 MNHEY, CDR2 SMNVEV (reference sequence). CDR3 region: CTSIRDPESGNEQFF. The CDR3, as DNA: TGTACCAGCATAAGAGATCCCGAGTCAGGGAATGAGCAGTTCTTC.

This sequence joins TRBV12-3 or TRBV12-4 and TRBJ1-2; TRBD1 agrees at 7 bases. V lost 1 base to trimming and J lost 4 bases; unmatched junction nucleotides: 6. The CDR3 sequence is 15 residues long. The chain's CDR3 is CASSLDRGSIYGYTF. CDR3 DNA: TGTGCCAGCAGTTTAGACAGGGGCAGTATCTATGGCTACACCTTC.

The chain uses TRBV7-9 and TRBJ2-3; 7 nucleotides match TRBD1. Germline CDR1 is SEHNR and CDR2 is FQNEAQ (reference sequence). CDR3 size: 15 residues. V gave up 5 bases and J gave up 2 bases; unmatched junction bases: 7. CDR3 nucleotide sequence: TGTGCCAGCAGCCGAGACAGGGACCCCACAGATACGCAGTATTTT. This translates into CASSRDRDPTDTQYF.

This clonotype showed up just a few times. This chain connects TRBV30 to TRBJ2-7; D is unresolved. Trimming left V 3 bases short and J 4 bases short, with 7 bases between. CDR3 length equals 11 residues. Germline assignment: CDR1 GTSNPN and CDR2 SVGIG (reference sequence). For the CDR3, the DNA is TGTGCCTGGAGCCAGGTGTACGAGCAGTACTTC. It specifies CAWSQVYEQYF.

The chain combines TRBV5-1 with TRBJ2-7, with a possible D match to TRBD2 (5 bases). Germline V lookup: CDR1 SGHRS, CDR2 YFSETQ. CDR3 length equals 16 residues. V gave up 2 bases and J gave up 5 bases, with 20 bases separating them. The DNA of the CDR3 is TGCGCCAGCAGCTTTACAGTAGGCGAGGGCGTCCACGAGCAGTACTTC. This translates into CASSFTVGEGVHEQYF.

On this clonotype itself: A read error may account for a junction end that differs from germline. The chain carries TRBV10-3 and TRBJ2-7; D is uncertain. The CDR3 consists of 17 residues. CDR1 ENHRY and CDR2 SYGVKD come from the germline V gene. CDR3 in DNA: TGTGCCGTCAGTGAGTCCTACTCAAGTCTCATACCCTACGAGCAGTACTTC. Encoded protein: CAVSESYSSLIPYEQYF.

Comments on this clonotype: Just one base apart from a much larger clone, this may be a read error. The chain couples TRBV7-9 to TRBJ2-1; TRBD1 or TRBD2 may be the D gene (5 bases each). The CDR3 extends over 14 amino acids. The germline V gene has CDR1 SEHNR and CDR2 FQNEAQ (reference sequence). V was clipped by 4 bases and J by 8 bases, with 15 bases between them. CDR3 bases: TGTGCCAGCAGCTCCGGGGCAGGGAAACATGAGCAGTTCTTC. It translates to CASSSGAGKHEQFF.

The gene calls are TRBV7-2 and TRBJ2-5, with 11 bases matching TRBD2. Germline CDR1 reads SGHTA; CDR2 reads FQGNSA. Trimming took 4 bases from V and 11 from J; bases not matched to a gene: 6. The CDR3 totals 13 residues. CDR3 in DNA: TGTGCCAGCAGCTCGGGACTAGCGGACCTACAGTACTTC. It specifies CASSSGLADLQYF.

J is TRBJ2-7 and V is TRBV28, with D tentatively TRBD1 (5 bases). Germline values: CDR1 MDHEN, CDR2 SYDVKM. The CDR3 loop spans 12 amino acids. V lost 7 bases to trimming and J lost 3 bases, with 10 bases between them. CDR3 DNA sequence: TGTGCCAGCACCAGGGAAAGCTACGAGCAGTACTTC. It translates to CASTRESYEQYF.

This clonotype has only a few counts. The V gene is TRBV10-3, the J gene TRBJ2-1, with D unresolved. V dropped 8 bases and J dropped 4 bases, with 12 bases sitting between them. This CDR3 region has 13 residues. Germline loops: CDR1 ENHRY, CDR2 SYGVKD. CDR3 region: CAIGIGLYNEQFF. CDR3 bases: TGTGCCATCGGGATAGGGCTTTACAATGAGCAGTTCTTC.

J is TRBJ1-1 and V is TRBV27, with D possibly matching TRBD1 (5 bases). CDR1 MNHEY and CDR2 SMNVEV come from the germline V gene (reference sequence). The CDR3 contains 14 residues. Deletions cut 6 bases from V and 1 base from J, with 12 bases between. CDR3 protein: CASRWGTSNTEAFF. The CDR3 DNA sequence: TGTGCCAGCAGATGGGGGACCTCGAACACTGAAGCTTTCTTT.

This clonotype was seen a single time. J is TRBJ2-7 and V is TRBV9, with D possibly being TRBD2 (6 bases). In germline, CDR1 is SGDLS, CDR2 YYNGEE. V was trimmed by 4 bases and J by 7 bases, leaving 21 bases between them. CDR3 length equals 15 residues. CDR3 sequence reads: CASSPTGVWYNEQYF. The CDR3 region has the DNA TGTGCCAGCAGCCCTACGGGAGTTTGGTACAATGAGCAGTACTTC.

CDR3 loop: CASSPTSGHKNIQYF. CDR3 sequence (DNA): TGTGCCAGCAGCCCCACTAGCGGACACAAAAACATTCAGTACTTC. The chain uses TRBV7-8 and TRBJ2-4, with 8 bases aligning to TRBD2. There are 15 residues in the CDR3. Germline V gene data show CDR1 as SGHVS and CDR2 as FQNEAQ. J lost 3 bases, V lost 5 bases, and 6 bases had no gene match. Complete variable domain (other parts from reference TRBV7-8 and TRBJ2-4): GAGVSQSPRYKVAKRGQDVALRCDPISGHVSLFWYQQALGQGPEFLTYFQNEAQLDKSGLPSDRFFAERPEGSVSTLKIQRTQQEDSAVYLCASSPTSGHKNIQYFGAGTRLSVL.

The sample holds many counts of this clonotype. The rearrangement uses TRBV10-3 and TRBJ2-1, with TRBD2 matching over 9 bases. Germline-derived CDR1 and CDR2 are ENHRY and SYGVKD. V shed 4 bases, J shed 7 bases, and the junction held 8 bases outside the gene matches. This CDR3 contains 15 residues. The CDR3 DNA is TGTGCCATCAGTGTTTTAGCGGGGGCGGAGAATGAGCAGTTCTTC. As protein: CAISVLAGAENEQFF.

This clonotype was observed a few times. The V and J genes are TRBV3-1 and TRBJ2-1; TRBD1 might be the D (5 bases). This CDR3 spans 17 amino acids. In germline, CDR1 is LGHDT, CDR2 YNNKEL (reference sequence). V was cut by 2 bases and J by 0 bases, with 14 bases left in between. The CDR3 DNA is TGTGCCAGCAGCCAACCGTGGGGCAGTGGCTCCTACAATGAGCAGTTCTTC. Its translation is CASSQPWGSGSYNEQFF.

The chain has TRBV6-6 and TRBJ1-2; D is undetermined. V lost 4 bases and J lost 3, with 15 bases in between. CDR1 and CDR2 (germline): MNHNY, SVGAGI (reference sequence). CDR3 length: 15 residues. CDR3 in amino acids: CASSSIRELYYGYTF. The CDR3 nucleotides are TGTGCCAGCAGTTCCATCCGCGAGCTGTACTATGGCTACACCTTC.

This clonotype was seen more than once but under ten times. The chain joins TRBV6-5 to TRBJ2-7, with D possibly being TRBD2 (6 bases). CDR1 MNHEY and CDR2 SVGAGI come from the germline V gene. The V gene lost 8 bases and the J gene lost 1 base, with 15 bases spanning the gap. The length of the CDR3 is 14 residues. In nucleotides, the CDR3 is TGTGCCAGCGTTAAGGTGGAGGGGTCCTACGAGCAGTACTTC. Its protein product is CASVKVEGSYEQYF.

The chain recombines TRBV12-3 or TRBV12-4 with TRBJ1-2; the match to TRBD1 covers 7 bases. The CDR3 loop spans 13 amino acids. The junction had 9 bases not matched to a gene; V was cut back by 6 bases and J by 8 bases. CDR3 sequence: CASSIDRAFGYTF. Written as DNA, the CDR3 is TGTGCCAGCAGCATCGACAGGGCTTTCGGCTACACCTTC.

In this sample, this clonotype turned up a few times. The V and J genes are TRBV3-1 and TRBJ2-3; D is ambiguous. The CDR3 covers 17 residues. The germline V gene encodes CDR1 LGHDT and CDR2 YNNKEL (reference sequence). The germline V and J ends were trimmed by 0 bases and 7 bases, with 20 bases remaining between them. CDR3 amino acids: CASSQDPPWDVLHTQYF. In DNA form, the CDR3 reads TGTGCCAGCAGCCAAGATCCTCCCTGGGATGTACTACATACGCAGTATTTT.

The chain carries TRBV27 and TRBJ2-7, with D perhaps TRBD1 (7 bases). The CDR3 has 14 residues. Trimming removed 3 bases at V and 2 bases at J, with 11 bases between. Germline-derived CDR1 and CDR2 are MNHEY and SMNVEV (reference sequence). In DNA, the CDR3 is TGTGCCAGCAGTTTTGGCAGGGGGGCCTACGAGCAGTACTTC. This translates into CASSFGRGAYEQYF.

The rearrangement joins TRBV7-2 to TRBJ1-3; TRBD1 agrees at 9 bases. The CDR3 extends over 14 amino acids. Unmatched junction bases numbered 5, after V lost 5 bases and J lost 6 bases. Germline V gives CDR1 SGHTA, CDR2 FQGNSA. CDR3 coding DNA: TGTGCCAGCAGCACAGGGGGCGCGGCAAACACCATATATTTT. Translated, it gives CASSTGGAANTIYF.

CDR3 bases: TGTGCCAGCATGGGGCAGGATATTAATCATGGCTACACCTTC. It encodes CASMGQDINHGYTF. The chain links TRBV12-3 or TRBV12-4 to TRBJ1-2; a weak D match, TRBD1 (5 bases). V was pared by 7 bases and J by 6 bases, with 18 bases between. This CDR3 has 14 residues.